These 29 T cell receptor beta chains were sequenced from one sample in a study of cytomegalovirus exposure and HLA in healthy donors (TCRdb year 2017). Libraries came from the immunoSEQ multiplex PCR assay. For the multiplex PCR, a mixture combining 60 forward primers for TCR Vbeta segments and 13 reverse primers for TCR Jbeta segments was used. The table was pulled from immuneACCESS by TCRdb, which kept in-frame rearrangements only. Such tables lose some clones; where checked, under half of the loss comes from unresolved V genes, and the rest has no known cause. Present in this sample are 150,000 or so clones, approximately 79% of which were seen just once. The leading ten clones occupy under 8% of the sample. Sample: PBMCs. These receptor sequences come from a man aged 40-49 years in good health and CMV-seropositive.

CDR3 protein: CASSVDWEGKLFF. As DNA, the CDR3 is TGCGCCAGCAGCGTGGACTGGGAGGGAAAACTGTTTTTT. The rearrangement links TRBV5-1 to TRBJ1-4; D is unclear. CDR1 and CDR2 (germline): SGHRS, YFSETQ. The CDR3 is made up of 13 amino acids. Trimming pared 4 bases from V and 10 bases from J, leaving 14 bases between.

This chain uses TRBV7-9 with TRBJ2-1; TRBD2 matches at 9 bases. In germline, CDR1 is SEHNR, CDR2 FQNEAQ (reference sequence). Germline trimming cut 0 bases from V and 4 bases from J; bases unmatched to any gene: 1. The CDR3 contains 15 residues. The chain's CDR3 is CASSLAAGGYNEQFF. The CDR3 region has the DNA TGTGCCAGCAGCTTAGCGGCGGGAGGGTACAATGAGCAGTTCTTC.

The chain carries TRBV19 and TRBJ2-3, with 8 bases matching TRBD2. The trim removed 6 bases at V and 5 bases at J, leaving 10 bases unmatched. Germline V gene sequence: CDR1 LNHDA, CDR2 SQIVND (reference sequence). CDR3 size: 15 residues. The CDR3 sequence is CASSLAGSLGDTQYF. Here the CDR3 DNA reads TGTGCCAGTAGCTTAGCGGGATCTCTTGGAGATACGCAGTATTTT.

This chain links TRBV6-1 with TRBJ1-1, with D uncertain. CDR3 length: 12 amino acids. Looked up from germline, CDR1 is MNHNS and CDR2 is SASEGT. V was shortened by 2 bases and J by 2 bases, with 3 bases between the two germline ends. In nucleotides, the CDR3 is TGTGCCAGCAGTGAACTAAACACTGAAGCTTTCTTT. Its translation is CASSELNTEAFF.

The chain uses TRBV5-4 and TRBJ2-1; 9 nucleotides line up with TRBD1. The V gene's germline CDR1 is SGHNT and CDR2 YYREEE (reference sequence). The CDR3 consists of 16 residues. V lost 0 bases and J lost 9; bases outside the gene matches: 10. The CDR3 loop reads CASSLGGQGRIVEQFF. The CDR3 nucleotides are TGTGCCAGCAGCTTGGGGGGACAGGGCCGAATTGTTGAGCAGTTCTTC.

The chain uses TRBV29-1 and TRBJ2-5, with D perhaps matching TRBD1 (6 bases). The germline V gene encodes CDR1 SQVTM and CDR2 ANQGSEA. With 6 bases removed from V and 4 bases from J, the gap between germline ends came to 12 bases. There are 12 residues in the CDR3. Here the CDR3 reads CSVKGVSETQYF. The CDR3, as DNA: TGCAGCGTGAAGGGGGTCTCAGAGACCCAGTACTTC.

The chain has TRBV5-1 and TRBJ2-1, with TRBD2 identical over 9 bases. CDR3 size: 16 residues. With V trimmed by 1 base and J by 4 bases, 6 bases remained unmatched. Germline assignment: CDR1 SGHRS and CDR2 YFSETQ. Here the CDR3 DNA reads TGCGCCAGCAGCTTGCAGGGACTAGCCATATACAATGAGCAGTTCTTC. Residues: CASSLQGLAIYNEQFF.

The chain carries TRBV4-1 and TRBJ2-3; TRBD2 matches 14 bases. The CDR3 runs 16 residues. Looked up from germline, CDR1 is MGHRA and CDR2 is YSYEKL. With 2 bases clipped from V and 14 bases from J, the junction kept 12 bases outside the gene matches. CDR3 sequence: CASSQNSRLAGGGLYF. The CDR3 nucleotides read TGCGCCAGCAGCCAAAATTCTCGACTAGCGGGAGGGGGCCTGTATTTT.

This sequence joins TRBV28 and TRBJ1-2; D perhaps matches TRBD1 (5 bases). There are 18 residues in the CDR3. Germline V lookup: CDR1 MDHEN, CDR2 SYDVKM. Trimming stripped 2 bases from V and 3 bases from J, with 22 bases between. The CDR3 bases are TGTGCCAGCAGTTTAACCGCCCCGGGGGGGGTGGTGTACTATGGCTACACCTTC. Translation: CASSLTAPGGVVYYGYTF.

This clone was recorded once. The chain recombines TRBV27 with TRBJ1-5; 7 nucleotides match TRBD1. Germline CDR1 and CDR2: MNHEY and SMNVEV (reference sequence). The CDR3 length is 15 residues. V was clipped by 6 bases and J by 0 bases; unmatched bases: 5. The CDR3 loop is CASSKRQGSNQPQHF. The CDR3, as DNA: TGTGCCAGCAGCAAAAGACAGGGTAGCAATCAGCCCCAGCATTTT.

The chain links TRBV5-1 to TRBJ2-5, with TRBD1 matching over 9 bases. The J call is uncertain, as TRBJ2-7 better fits the DNA end. Germline V gives CDR1 SGHRS, CDR2 YFSETQ. CDR3 length: 16 amino acids. CDR3 residues: CASSLAPGQGPYEQYF. CDR3 bases: TGCGCCAGCAGCTTGGCCCCGGGACAGGGCCCCTACGAGCAGTACTTC.

CDR3 sequence: CASSLAGSQETQYF. The CDR3 DNA sequence: TGTGCCAGCAGCTTGGCCGGTAGCCAAGAGACCCAGTACTTC. This chain links TRBV5-6 with TRBJ2-5; D is undetermined. CDR1 is SGHDT, CDR2 YYEEEE, per germline. This CDR3 contains 14 residues. Trimming pared 0 bases from V and 1 base from J, leaving 7 bases between.

This rearrangement joins TRBV7-9 to TRBJ2-5; 9 nucleotides agree with TRBD2. The length of the CDR3 is 16 residues. V was pared by 5 bases and J by 4 bases, with 11 bases of the junction left unmatched. In germline, CDR1 is SEHNR, CDR2 FQNEAQ (reference sequence). This chain's CDR3 is CASSALGREGLETQYF. Here the CDR3 DNA reads TGTGCCAGCAGCGCCTTGGGGCGGGAGGGCCTAGAGACCCAGTACTTC.

The genes are TRBV27 and TRBJ1-2; 10 bases fit TRBD1. Germline values: CDR1 MNHEY, CDR2 SMNVEV (reference sequence). The trim removed 3 bases at V and 6 bases at J, leaving 4 bases unmatched. This CDR3 contains 14 residues. The CDR3 is CASSFRQGANGYTF. The CDR3 bases are TGTGCCAGCAGTTTCCGACAGGGGGCCAATGGCTACACCTTC.

The gene calls are TRBV18 and TRBJ2-2, with D hard to call. This CDR3 spans 12 amino acids. From germline, CDR1 is KGHSH and CDR2 LQKENI. Between the trimmed V and J ends, which lost 5 bases and 3 bases, there was a span of 4 bases. CDR3 DNA sequence: TGTGCCAGCTCAGCGTACACCGGGGAGCTGTTTTTT. This sequence encodes CASSAYTGELFF.

About this clone: One end of the junction fails to match germline, which may point to a read error. The chain recombines TRBV5-1 with TRBJ2-4, with D perhaps TRBD1 (6 bases). Looked up from germline, CDR1 is SGHRS and CDR2 is YFSETQ. The CDR3 has 14 amino acids. The CDR3 reads CASSLARGKNSQYF. The CDR3 DNA follows: TGCGCCAGCAGCTTGGCGAGGGGGAAAAACAGTCAGTACTTC.

The V call is TRBV9, the J call TRBJ2-2, with D perhaps matching TRBD1 (6 bases). V lost 5 bases and J lost 4, with 15 bases in between. The germline V gene has CDR1 SGDLS and CDR2 YYNGEE. CDR3 length: 15 residues. The CDR3 DNA is TGTGCCAGCAGTCTCGCCGGGACACCCACCGGGGAGCTGTTTTTT. The encoded protein is CASSLAGTPTGELFF. Looking up the rest from reference TRBV9 and TRBJ2-2 gives the full variable domain: DSGVTQTPKHLITATGQRVTLRCSPRSGDLSVYWYQQSLDQGLQFLIQYYNGEERAKGNILERFSAQQFPDLHSELNLSSLELGDSALYFCASSLAGTPTGELFFGEGSRLTVL.

As regards this clone: The junction and the germline gene differ at one end; a read error may be behind it. The CDR3 is CASSGQGLDEKPFF. Written as DNA, the CDR3 is TGTGCCAGCTCCGGACAGGGATTGGATGAAAAACCGTTTTTT. The chain has TRBV7-2 and TRBJ1-4; 8 bases align to TRBD1. Germline CDR1 is SGHTA and CDR2 is FQGNSA. This CDR3 has 14 residues.

The rearrangement uses TRBV19 and TRBJ2-3; TRBD2 aligns across 11 bases. The CDR3 runs to 16 residues. Germline V gene lookup returns CDR1 LNHDA and CDR2 SQIVND (reference sequence). V trimming: 4 bases; J trimming: 5 bases; junction bases outside the gene matches: 8. Here the CDR3 DNA reads TGTGCCAGTAGTACAGGACTAGCGGGCGCGATAGATACGCAGTATTTT. It is translated as CASSTGLAGAIDTQYF.

The chain joins TRBV14 to TRBJ1-1; 9 bases are shared with TRBD1. Germline CDR1 SGHDN, CDR2 FVKESK. J was trimmed by 2 bases and V by 4 bases; bases with no gene match: 5. CDR3 length: 15 residues. The CDR3 loop is CASSRSGQGNTEAFF. The CDR3 DNA reads TGTGCCAGCAGCCGTTCGGGACAGGGAAACACTGAAGCTTTCTTT.

The chain combines TRBV5-1 with TRBJ2-3; maybe TRBD2 (5 bases). The V end was cut by 4 bases, the J end by 4 bases, with 13 bases between. This CDR3 has 14 residues. Germline CDR1 and CDR2: SGHRS and YFSETQ. CDR3 sequence (DNA): TGCGCCAGCAGCGCATCCCCCGGGGCAGATACGCAGTATTTT. This encodes CASSASPGADTQYF.

About this clone itself: The junction differs from germline at one of its ends, possibly a read error. The chain employs TRBV30 and TRBJ2-6, with a weak D call TRBD1 (5 bases). CDR1 and CDR2 from the germline V gene are GTSNPN and SVGIG (reference sequence). The CDR3 loop spans 15 amino acids. The DNA of the CDR3 is TGTGCCTGGAGTGTTAGTTCCTCTGGGGCCAACGGCCTGACTTTC. It specifies CAWSVSSSGANGLTF.

The chain is built from TRBV2 and TRBJ1-5; D is unresolved. The CDR3 loop spans 16 amino acids. Germline assignment: CDR1 SNHLY and CDR2 FYNNEI. V was trimmed by 6 bases and J by 2 bases, leaving 17 bases between them. The CDR3 protein is CASSQARGSGNQPQHF. CDR3 sequence (DNA): TGTGCCAGCAGCCAAGCCCGGGGAAGCGGCAATCAGCCCCAGCATTTT.

This chain joins TRBV19 and TRBJ2-5; D possibly corresponds to TRBD1 (6 bases). The V gene lost 5 bases and the J gene lost 2 bases, with 12 bases spanning the gap. The CDR3 consists of 14 residues. From germline, CDR1 is LNHDA and CDR2 SQIVND (reference sequence). As DNA, the CDR3 is TGTGCCAGTAGTCAAGGGGACATTCAAGAGACCCAGTACTTC. Translated: CASSQGDIQETQYF.

The J gene is TRBJ1-4, the V gene TRBV5-6; a possible D gene is TRBD1 (6 bases). Trimming removed 0 bases from V and 7 bases from J, with 10 bases in between. CDR3 length: 14 residues. Germline V gives CDR1 SGHDT, CDR2 YYEEEE. The CDR3: CASSLVQGGEKLFF. The CDR3, as DNA: TGTGCCAGCAGCTTGGTACAGGGTGGTGAAAAACTGTTTTTT.

This chain connects TRBV28 to TRBJ2-7; 8 bases agree with TRBD1. This CDR3 has 15 amino acids. J lost 0 bases, V lost 3 bases, and 4 bases had no gene match. Germline V gives CDR1 MDHEN, CDR2 SYDVKM. The CDR3 here is CASSFQGALSYEQYF. The DNA for the CDR3 is TGTGCCAGCAGTTTTCAGGGGGCCCTCTCCTACGAGCAGTACTTC.

The genes are TRBV27 and TRBJ2-7; 10 nucleotides align to TRBD2. CDR3 length equals 13 residues. Germline loops: CDR1 MNHEY, CDR2 SMNVEV (reference sequence). Losses at the gene ends were 7 bases for V and 1 base for J; bases not matched to a gene: 1. The CDR3 loop reads CASMTSGSYEQYF. The CDR3 DNA reads TGTGCCAGCATGACTAGCGGGTCCTACGAGCAGTACTTC.

V gene TRBV27 combines with J gene TRBJ1-5; tentative D call: TRBD1 (5 bases). Germline V gene sequence: CDR1 MNHEY, CDR2 SMNVEV (reference sequence). CDR3 length: 16 residues. V gave up 8 bases and J gave up 0 bases, with 17 bases separating them. The CDR3 DNA reads TGTGCCAGCCGTGCGGGGGGAAGGAGTAGCAATCAGCCCCAGCATTTT. Translating gives CASRAGGRSSNQPQHF.

The chain is built from TRBV30 and TRBJ1-5; D perhaps matches TRBD1 (6 bases). Trimming left V 2 bases short and J 4 bases short, with 12 bases between. The CDR3 extends over 14 amino acids. Looked up from germline, CDR1 is GTSNPN and CDR2 is SVGIG (reference sequence). CDR3 amino acids: CAWSLGHNNQPQHF. CDR3 DNA sequence: TGTGCCTGGAGTTTGGGACATAATAATCAGCCCCAGCATTTT.